This TCR beta chain was sequenced in a study of shared clonotypes between healthy human individuals. Memory CD4+ cells were the fraction left after CD45RA+ naive selection. Here immunoSEQ multiplex PCR was the method, and the copy in TCRdb shows in-frame clones only, minus some. The sample consists of roughly 760,000 clones, approximately 79% of them appearing once. This clone was seen a single time. At the DNA level, this CDR3 is encoded by other sequences in the same sample as well. The ends lost 0 bases at V and 1 base at J; junction bases unmatched: 2. This CDR3 spans 16 amino acids. The V gene's germline CDR1 is SGHRS and CDR2 YFSETQ.

The J gene is TRBJ2-2, the V gene TRBV5-1; 8 bases are shared with TRBD2. The clonotype was recovered from a woman in her twenties or thirties in good health. The sequencing sample was made of memory CD4+ T cells sorted from blood. The subset here: CD45RA-negative fraction. CDR3 DNA sequence: TGCGCCAGCAGCTTGGCAACTAGCGGGAACACCGGGGAGCTGTTTTTT. Amino acids: CASSLATSGNTGELFF.